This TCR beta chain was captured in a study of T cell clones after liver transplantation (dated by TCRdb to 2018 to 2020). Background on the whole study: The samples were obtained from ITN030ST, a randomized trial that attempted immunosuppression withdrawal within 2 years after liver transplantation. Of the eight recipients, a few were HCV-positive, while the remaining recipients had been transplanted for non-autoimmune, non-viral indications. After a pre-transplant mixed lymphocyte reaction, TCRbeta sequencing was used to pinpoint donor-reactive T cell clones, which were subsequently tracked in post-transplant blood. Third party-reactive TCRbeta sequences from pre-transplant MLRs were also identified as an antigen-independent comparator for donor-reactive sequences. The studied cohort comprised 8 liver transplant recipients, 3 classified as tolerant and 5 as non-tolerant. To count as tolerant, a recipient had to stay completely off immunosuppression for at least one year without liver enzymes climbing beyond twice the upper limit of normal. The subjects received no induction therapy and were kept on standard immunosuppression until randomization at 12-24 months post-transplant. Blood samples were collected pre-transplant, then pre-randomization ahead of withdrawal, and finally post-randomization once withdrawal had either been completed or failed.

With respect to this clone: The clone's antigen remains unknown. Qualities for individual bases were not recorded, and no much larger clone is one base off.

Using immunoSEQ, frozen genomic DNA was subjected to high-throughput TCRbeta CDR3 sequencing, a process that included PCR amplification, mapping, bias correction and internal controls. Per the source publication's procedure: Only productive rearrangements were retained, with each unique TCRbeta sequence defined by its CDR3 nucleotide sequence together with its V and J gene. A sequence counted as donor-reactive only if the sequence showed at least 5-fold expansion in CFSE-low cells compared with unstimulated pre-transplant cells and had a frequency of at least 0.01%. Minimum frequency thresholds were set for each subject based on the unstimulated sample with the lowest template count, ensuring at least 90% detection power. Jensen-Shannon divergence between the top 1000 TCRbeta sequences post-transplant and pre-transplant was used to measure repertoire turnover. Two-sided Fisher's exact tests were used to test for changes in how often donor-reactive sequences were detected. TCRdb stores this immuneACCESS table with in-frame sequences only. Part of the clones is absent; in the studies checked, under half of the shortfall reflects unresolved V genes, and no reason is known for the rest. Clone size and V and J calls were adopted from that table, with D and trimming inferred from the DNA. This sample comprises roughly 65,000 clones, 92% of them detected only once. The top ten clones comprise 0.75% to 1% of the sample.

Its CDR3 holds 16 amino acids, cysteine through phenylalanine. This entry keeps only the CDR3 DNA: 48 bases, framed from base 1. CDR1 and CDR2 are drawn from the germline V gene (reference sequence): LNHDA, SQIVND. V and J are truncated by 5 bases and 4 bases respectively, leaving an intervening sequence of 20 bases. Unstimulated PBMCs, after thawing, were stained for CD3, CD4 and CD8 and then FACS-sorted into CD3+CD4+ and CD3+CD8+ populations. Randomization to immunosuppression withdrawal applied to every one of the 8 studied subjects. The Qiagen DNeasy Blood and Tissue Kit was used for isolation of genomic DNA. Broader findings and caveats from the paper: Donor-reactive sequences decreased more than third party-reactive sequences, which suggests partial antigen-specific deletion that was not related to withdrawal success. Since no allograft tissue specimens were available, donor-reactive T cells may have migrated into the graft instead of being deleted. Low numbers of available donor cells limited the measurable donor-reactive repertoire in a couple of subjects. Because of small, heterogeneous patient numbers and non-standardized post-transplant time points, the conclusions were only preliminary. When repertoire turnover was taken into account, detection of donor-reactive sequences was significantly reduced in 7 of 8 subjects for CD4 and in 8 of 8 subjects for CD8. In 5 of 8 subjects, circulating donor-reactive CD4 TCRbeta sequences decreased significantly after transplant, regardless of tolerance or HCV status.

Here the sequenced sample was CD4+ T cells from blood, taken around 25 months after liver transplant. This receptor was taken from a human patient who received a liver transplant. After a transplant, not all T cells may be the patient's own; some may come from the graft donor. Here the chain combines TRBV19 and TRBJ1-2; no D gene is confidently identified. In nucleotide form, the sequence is TGTGCCAGTAGTTTGACCTGGACGGAGACCTCCTATGGCTACACCTTC. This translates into CASSLTWTETSYGYTF.